The 4 T cell receptor beta chains below were found in one sample sequenced in a study of blood T cell repertoires in COVID-19. TCRdb's table, derived via immunoSEQ multiplex PCR, lists solely in-frame clones and lacks some. The sample lists 150,000 to 200,000 clones, 70% to 90% occurring once. Sequenced sample: peripheral blood. Receptors were obtained from a man in his 70s with active or convalescent COVID-19.

V gene TRBV6-6 combines with J gene TRBJ1-2; D gene uncertain. The germline V gene has CDR1 MNHNY and CDR2 SVGAGI (reference sequence). V was cut by 5 bases and J by 1 base, with 14 bases left in between. This CDR3 region has 15 residues. CDR3 sequence (DNA): TGTGCCAGCAGTCTCACGAGTAATAATAACTATGGCTACACCTTC. Protein product: CASSLTSNNNYGYTF.

The chain recombines TRBV5-6 with TRBJ2-1, with D possibly being TRBD1 (6 bases). The germline V gene encodes CDR1 SGHDT and CDR2 YYEEEE. The CDR3 spans 16 residues. V lost 3 bases, J lost 2 bases, and 15 bases lay in between. CDR3 amino acids: CASSSPAQGPYNEQFF. As DNA, the CDR3 is TGTGCCAGCAGCTCCCCAGCACAGGGACCCTACAATGAGCAGTTCTTC. Full variable domain (outside the CDR3, taken from reference TRBV5-6 and TRBJ2-1): DAGVTQSPTHLIKTRGQQVTLRCSPKSGHDTVSWYQQALGQGPQFIFQYYEEEERQRGNFPDRFSGHQFPNYSSELNVNALLLGDSALYLCASSSPAQGPYNEQFFGPGTRLTVL.

The chain couples TRBV13 to TRBJ2-5, with 7 bases identical to TRBD2. CDR3 length: 14 amino acids. CDR1 and CDR2 from the germline V gene are PRHDT and FYEKMQ (reference sequence). V lost 6 bases and J lost 5; bases outside the gene matches: 9. The CDR3 sequence: CASRKEGREETQYF. The CDR3 DNA reads TGTGCCAGCAGAAAGGAGGGGAGGGAGGAGACCCAGTACTTC.

The rearrangement links TRBV5-4 to TRBJ1-3, with 8 positions matching TRBD1. From germline, CDR1 is SGHNT and CDR2 YYREEE (reference sequence). The CDR3 is 17 residues long. The junction had 9 bases not matched to a gene; V was cut back by 0 bases and J by 4 bases. Here the CDR3 reads CASSLAPGQGRGNTIYF. The CDR3 DNA reads TGTGCCAGCAGCTTGGCCCCCGGACAGGGTAGAGGAAACACCATATATTTT.